This T cell receptor (beta chain) stems from a study of response to subunit inactivated influenza vaccine. Germline V gene lookup returns CDR1 SGHRS and CDR2 YFSETQ. This CDR3 is 12 amino acids long. With 0 bases removed from V and 6 bases from J, the gap between germline ends came to 6 bases. Study-level findings and limits: A suggestion made by the authors is that each seasonal influenza vaccination recruits few new T cells.

Turning to this clonotype: What it binds is unknown.

TCRdb analysed the RT-PCR reads with MiXCR anew, one entry per CDR3 protein. The sample yields 450,000 to 700,000 distinct CDR3 sequences, approximately 15% seen once. Sequenced material: PBMCs from blood, taken 11 to 12 days after vaccination. J is TRBJ1-1 and V is TRBV5-1; D is undetermined. This TCR came from a man between 50 and 59 years old who received an inactivated influenza vaccine. The DNA for the CDR3 is TGCGCCAGCAGCTTGGGGGCGTCTGAAGCTTTCTTT. It is translated as CASSLGASEAFF.